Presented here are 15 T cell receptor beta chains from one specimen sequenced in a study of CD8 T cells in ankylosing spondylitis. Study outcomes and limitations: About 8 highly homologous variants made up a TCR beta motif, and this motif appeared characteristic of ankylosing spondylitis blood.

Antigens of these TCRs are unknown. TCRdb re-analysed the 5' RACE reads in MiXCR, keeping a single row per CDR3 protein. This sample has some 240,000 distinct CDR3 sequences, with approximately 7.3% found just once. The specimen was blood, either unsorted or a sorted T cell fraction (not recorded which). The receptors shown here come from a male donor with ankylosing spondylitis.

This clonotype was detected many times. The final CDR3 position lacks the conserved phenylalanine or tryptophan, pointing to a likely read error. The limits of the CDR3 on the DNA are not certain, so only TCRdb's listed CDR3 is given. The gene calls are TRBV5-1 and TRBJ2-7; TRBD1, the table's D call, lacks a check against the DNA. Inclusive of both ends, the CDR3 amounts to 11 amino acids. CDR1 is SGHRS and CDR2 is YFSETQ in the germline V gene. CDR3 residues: CASSLVARGLD.

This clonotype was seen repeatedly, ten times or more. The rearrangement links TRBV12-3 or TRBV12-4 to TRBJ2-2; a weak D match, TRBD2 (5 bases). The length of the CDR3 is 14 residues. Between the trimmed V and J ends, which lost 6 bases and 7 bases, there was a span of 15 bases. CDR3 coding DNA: TGTGCCAGCAGACTGACTACCCGGGGCGGGGAGCTGTTTTTT. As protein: CASRLTTRGGELFF.

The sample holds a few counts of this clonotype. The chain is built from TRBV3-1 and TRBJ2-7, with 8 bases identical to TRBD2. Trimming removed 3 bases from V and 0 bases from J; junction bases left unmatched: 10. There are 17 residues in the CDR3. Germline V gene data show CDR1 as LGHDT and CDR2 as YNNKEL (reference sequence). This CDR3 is CASSHRGSGGISYEQYF. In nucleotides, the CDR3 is TGTGCCAGCAGCCACCGGGGAAGCGGGGGAATCTCCTACGAGCAGTACTTC.

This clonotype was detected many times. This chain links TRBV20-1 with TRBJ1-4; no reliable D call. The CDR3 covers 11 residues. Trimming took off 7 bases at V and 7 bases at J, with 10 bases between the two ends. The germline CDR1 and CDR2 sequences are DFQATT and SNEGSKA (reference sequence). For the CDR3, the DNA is TGCAGTGGTCAATCGAGTGAAAAACTGTTTTTT. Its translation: CSGQSSEKLFF.

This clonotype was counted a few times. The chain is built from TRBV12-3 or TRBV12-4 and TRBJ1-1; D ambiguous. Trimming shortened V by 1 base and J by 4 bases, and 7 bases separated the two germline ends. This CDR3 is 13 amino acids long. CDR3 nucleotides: TGTGCCAGCAGTTTAGGTTGGGGCACTGAAGCTTTCTTT. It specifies CASSLGWGTEAFF.

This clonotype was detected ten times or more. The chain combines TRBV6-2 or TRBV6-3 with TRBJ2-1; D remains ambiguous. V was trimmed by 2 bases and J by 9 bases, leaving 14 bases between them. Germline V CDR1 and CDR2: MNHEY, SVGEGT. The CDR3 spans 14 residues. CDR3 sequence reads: CASSYAETDGEQFF. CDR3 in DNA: TGTGCCAGCAGTTACGCCGAGACTGACGGTGAGCAGTTCTTC.

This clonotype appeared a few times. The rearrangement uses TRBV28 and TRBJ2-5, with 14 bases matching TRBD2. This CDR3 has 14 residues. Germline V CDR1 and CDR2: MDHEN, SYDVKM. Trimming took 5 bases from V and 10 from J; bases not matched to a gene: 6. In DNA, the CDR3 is TGTGCCAGCAGTCCGCTGACTAGCGGGAGGGTCCAGTACTTC. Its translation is CASSPLTSGRVQYF.

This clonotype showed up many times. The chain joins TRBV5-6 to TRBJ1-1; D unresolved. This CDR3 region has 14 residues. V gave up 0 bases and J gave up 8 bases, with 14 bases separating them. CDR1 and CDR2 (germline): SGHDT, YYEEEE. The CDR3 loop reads CASSLVGNRVEAFF. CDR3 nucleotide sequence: TGTGCCAGCAGCTTGGTAGGGAACCGGGTGGAAGCTTTCTTT.

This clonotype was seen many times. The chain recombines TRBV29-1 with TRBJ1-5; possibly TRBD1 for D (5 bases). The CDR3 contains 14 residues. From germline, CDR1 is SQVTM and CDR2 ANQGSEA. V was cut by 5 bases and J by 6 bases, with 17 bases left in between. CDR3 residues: CSVPGPGDGQPQHF. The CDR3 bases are TGCAGCGTTCCGGGACCGGGAGACGGTCAGCCCCAGCATTTT.

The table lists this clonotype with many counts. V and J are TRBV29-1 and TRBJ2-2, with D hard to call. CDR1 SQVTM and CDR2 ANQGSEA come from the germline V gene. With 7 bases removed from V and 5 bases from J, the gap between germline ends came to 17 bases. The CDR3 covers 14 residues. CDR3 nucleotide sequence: TGCAGCGCTCGAACGGCCTTTCGAACCGGGGAGCTGTTTTTT. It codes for CSARTAFRTGELFF.

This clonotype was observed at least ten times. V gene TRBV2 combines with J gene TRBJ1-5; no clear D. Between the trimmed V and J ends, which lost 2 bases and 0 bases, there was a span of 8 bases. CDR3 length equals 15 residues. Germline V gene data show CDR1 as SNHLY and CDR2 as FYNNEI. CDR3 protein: CASSELRVSNQPQHF. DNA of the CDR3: TGTGCCAGCAGTGAACTACGGGTTAGCAATCAGCCCCAGCATTTT.

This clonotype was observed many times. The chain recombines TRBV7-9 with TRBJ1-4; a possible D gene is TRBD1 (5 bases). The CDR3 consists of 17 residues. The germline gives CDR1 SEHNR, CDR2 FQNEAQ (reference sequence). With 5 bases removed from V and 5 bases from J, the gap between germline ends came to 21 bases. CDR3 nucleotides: TGTGCCAGCAGCCCGAGGGGCCCGACGGGTTCCAATGAAAAACTGTTTTTT. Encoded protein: CASSPRGPTGSNEKLFF. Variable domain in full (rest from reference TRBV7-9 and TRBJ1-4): DTGVSQNPRHKITKRGQNVTFRCDPISEHNRLYWYRQTLGQGPEFLTYFQNEAQLEKSRLLSDRFSAERPKGSFSTLEIQRTEQGDSAMYLCASSPRGPTGSNEKLFFGSGTQLSVL.

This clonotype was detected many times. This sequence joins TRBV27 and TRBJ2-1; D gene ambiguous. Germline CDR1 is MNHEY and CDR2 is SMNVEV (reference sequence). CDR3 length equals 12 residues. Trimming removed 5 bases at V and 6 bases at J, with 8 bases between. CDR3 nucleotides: TGTGCCAGCAGTCCAAGGCCCAATGAGCAGTTCTTC. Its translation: CASSPRPNEQFF.

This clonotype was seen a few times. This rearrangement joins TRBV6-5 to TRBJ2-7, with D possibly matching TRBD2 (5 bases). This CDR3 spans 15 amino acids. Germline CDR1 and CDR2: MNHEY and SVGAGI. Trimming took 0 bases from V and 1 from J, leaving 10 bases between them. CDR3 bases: TGTGCCAGCAGTTACTCGAGGGCAGTTTCCTACGAGCAGTACTTC. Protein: CASSYSRAVSYEQYF.

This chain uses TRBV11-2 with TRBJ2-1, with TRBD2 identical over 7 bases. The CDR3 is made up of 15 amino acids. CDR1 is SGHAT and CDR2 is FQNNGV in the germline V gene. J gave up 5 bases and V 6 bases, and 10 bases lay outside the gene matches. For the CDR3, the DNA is TGTGCCAGCAGGTGGGGGGGGAGGGCCCACAATGAGCAGTTCTTC. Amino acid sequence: CASRWGGRAHNEQFF.